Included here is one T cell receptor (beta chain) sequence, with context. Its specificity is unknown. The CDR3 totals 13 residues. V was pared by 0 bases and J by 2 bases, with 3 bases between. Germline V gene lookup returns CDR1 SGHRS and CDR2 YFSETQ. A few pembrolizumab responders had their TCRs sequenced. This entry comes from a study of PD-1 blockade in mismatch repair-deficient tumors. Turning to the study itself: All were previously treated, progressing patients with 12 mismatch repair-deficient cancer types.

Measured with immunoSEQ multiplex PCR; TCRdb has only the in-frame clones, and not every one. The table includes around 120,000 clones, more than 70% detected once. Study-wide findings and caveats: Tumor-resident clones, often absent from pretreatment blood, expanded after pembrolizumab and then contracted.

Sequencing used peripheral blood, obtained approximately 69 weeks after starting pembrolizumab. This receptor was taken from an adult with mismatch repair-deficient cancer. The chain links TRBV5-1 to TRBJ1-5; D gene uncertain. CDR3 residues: CASSLDGNQPQHF. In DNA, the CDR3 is TGCGCCAGCAGCTTGGATGGCAATCAGCCCCAGCATTTT.